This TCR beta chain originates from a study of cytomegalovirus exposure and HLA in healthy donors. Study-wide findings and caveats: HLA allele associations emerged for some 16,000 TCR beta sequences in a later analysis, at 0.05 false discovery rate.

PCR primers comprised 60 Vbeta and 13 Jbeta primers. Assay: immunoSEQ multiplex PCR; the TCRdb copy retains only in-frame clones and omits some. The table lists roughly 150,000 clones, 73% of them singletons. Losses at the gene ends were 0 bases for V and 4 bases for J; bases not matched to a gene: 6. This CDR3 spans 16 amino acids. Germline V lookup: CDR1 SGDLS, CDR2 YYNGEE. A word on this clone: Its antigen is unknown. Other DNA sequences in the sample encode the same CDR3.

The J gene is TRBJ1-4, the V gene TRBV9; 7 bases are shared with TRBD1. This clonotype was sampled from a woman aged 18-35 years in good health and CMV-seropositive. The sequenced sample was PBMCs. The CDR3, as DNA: TGTGCCAGCAGCGTAGAAGGGGGCGCCGTTAATGAAAAACTGTTTTTT. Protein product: CASSVEGGAVNEKLFF. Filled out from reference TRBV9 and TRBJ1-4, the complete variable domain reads DSGVTQTPKHLITATGQRVTLRCSPRSGDLSVYWYQQSLDQGLQFLIQYYNGEERAKGNILERFSAQQFPDLHSELNLSSLELGDSALYFCASSVEGGAVNEKLFFGSGTQLSVL.